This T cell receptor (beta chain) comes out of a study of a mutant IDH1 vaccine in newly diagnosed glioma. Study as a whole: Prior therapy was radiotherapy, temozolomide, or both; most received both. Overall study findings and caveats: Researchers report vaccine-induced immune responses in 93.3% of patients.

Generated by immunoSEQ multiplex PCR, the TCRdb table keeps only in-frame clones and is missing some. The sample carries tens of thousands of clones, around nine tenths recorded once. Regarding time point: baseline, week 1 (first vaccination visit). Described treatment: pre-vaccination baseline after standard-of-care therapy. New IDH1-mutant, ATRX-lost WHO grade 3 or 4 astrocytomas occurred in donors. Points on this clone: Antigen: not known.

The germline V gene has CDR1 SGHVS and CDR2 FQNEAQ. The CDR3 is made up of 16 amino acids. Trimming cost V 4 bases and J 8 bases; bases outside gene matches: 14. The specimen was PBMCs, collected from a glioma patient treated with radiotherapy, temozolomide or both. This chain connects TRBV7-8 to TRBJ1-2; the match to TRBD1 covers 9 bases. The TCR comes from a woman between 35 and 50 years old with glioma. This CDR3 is CASSYRDRALLGGYTF. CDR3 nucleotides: TGTGCCAGCAGCTACCGGGACAGGGCGCTTTTGGGCGGCTACACCTTC.